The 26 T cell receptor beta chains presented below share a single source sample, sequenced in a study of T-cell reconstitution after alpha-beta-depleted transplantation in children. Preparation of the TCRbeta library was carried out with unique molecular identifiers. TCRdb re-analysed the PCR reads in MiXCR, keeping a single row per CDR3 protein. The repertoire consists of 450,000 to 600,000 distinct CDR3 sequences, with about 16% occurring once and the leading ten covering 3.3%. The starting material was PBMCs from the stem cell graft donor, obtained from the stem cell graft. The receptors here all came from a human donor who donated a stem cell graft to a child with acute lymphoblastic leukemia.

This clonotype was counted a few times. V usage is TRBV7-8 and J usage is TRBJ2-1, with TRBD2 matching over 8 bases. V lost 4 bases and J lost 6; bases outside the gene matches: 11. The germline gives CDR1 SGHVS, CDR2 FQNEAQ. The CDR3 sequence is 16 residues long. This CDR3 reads CASSSQASGSTNEQFF. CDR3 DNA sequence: TGTGCCAGCAGCTCTCAAGCCAGCGGGAGTACCAATGAGCAGTTCTTC.

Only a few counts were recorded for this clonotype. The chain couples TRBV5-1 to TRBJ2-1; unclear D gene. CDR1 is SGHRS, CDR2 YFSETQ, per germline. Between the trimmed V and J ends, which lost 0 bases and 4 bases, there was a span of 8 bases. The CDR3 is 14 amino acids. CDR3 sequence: CASSLGAQYNEQFF. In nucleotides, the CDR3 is TGCGCCAGCAGCTTGGGAGCTCAGTACAATGAGCAGTTCTTC.

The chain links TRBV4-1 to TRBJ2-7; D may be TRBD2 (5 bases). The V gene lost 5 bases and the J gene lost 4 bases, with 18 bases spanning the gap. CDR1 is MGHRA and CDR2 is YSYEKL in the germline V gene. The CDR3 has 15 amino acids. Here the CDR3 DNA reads TGCGCCAGCAGCTCCACTAGGGTGGTAGAGTACGAGCAGTACTTC. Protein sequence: CASSSTRVVEYEQYF.

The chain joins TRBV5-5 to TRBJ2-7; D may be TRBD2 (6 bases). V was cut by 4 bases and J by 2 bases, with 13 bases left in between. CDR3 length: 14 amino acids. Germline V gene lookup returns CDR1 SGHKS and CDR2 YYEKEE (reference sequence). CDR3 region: CASSTGRGTYEQYF. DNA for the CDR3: TGTGCCAGCAGCACGGGGCGGGGAACCTACGAGCAGTACTTC.

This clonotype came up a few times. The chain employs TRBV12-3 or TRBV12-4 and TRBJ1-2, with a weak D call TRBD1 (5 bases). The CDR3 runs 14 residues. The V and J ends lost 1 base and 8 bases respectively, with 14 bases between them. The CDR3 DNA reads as TGTGCCAGCAGTTTAGGGGACGTCCGGGGAGGCTACACCTTC. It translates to CASSLGDVRGGYTF.

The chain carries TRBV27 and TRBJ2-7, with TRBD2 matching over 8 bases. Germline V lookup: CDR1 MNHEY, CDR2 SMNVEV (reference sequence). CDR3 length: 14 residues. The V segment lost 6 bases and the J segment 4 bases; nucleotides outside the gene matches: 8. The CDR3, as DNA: TGTGCCAGCAGCCCGGGACTAGTTAATTACGAGCAGTACTTC. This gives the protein CASSPGLVNYEQYF.

The CDR3 loop is CSARQDNYEQYF. The DNA of the CDR3 is TGCAGTGCTAGACAAGACAACTACGAGCAGTACTTC. The chain links TRBV20-1 to TRBJ2-7, with unresolved D. Germline CDR1 DFQATT, CDR2 SNEGSKA (reference sequence). Trimming removed 2 bases at V and 3 bases at J, with 8 bases between. This CDR3 is built from 12 residues.

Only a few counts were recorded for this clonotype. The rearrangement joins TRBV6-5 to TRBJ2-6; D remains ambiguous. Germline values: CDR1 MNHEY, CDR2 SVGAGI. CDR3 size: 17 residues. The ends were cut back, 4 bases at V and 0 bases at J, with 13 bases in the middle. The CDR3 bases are TGTGCCAGCAGTTCCATAACAGTGAACTCTGGGGCCAACGTCCTGACTTTC. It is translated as CASSSITVNSGANVLTF.

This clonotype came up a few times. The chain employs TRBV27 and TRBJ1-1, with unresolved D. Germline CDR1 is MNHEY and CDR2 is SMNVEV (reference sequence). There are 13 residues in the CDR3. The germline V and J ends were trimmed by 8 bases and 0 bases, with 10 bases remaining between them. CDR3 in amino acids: CASGPGMNTEAFF. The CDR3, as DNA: TGTGCCAGCGGACCTGGCATGAACACTGAAGCTTTCTTT.

The CDR3, as DNA: TGCGCCAGCAGCCAAGCATCGGCAGGACTCCCGGCGGGCCATGAGCAGTTCTTC. This codes for CASSQASAGLPAGHEQFF. V usage is TRBV4-1 and J usage is TRBJ2-1, with D tentatively TRBD2 (5 bases). The CDR3 has 18 amino acids. Germline V gives CDR1 MGHRA, CDR2 YSYEKL. The V end was cut by 1 base, the J end by 8 bases, with 24 bases between.

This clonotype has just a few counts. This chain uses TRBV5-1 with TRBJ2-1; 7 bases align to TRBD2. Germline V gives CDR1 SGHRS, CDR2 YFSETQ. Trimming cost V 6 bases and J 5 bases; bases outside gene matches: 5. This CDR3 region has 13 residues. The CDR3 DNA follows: TGCGCCAGCAAGACTAGCTCTGACAATGAGCAGTTCTTC. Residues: CASKTSSDNEQFF.

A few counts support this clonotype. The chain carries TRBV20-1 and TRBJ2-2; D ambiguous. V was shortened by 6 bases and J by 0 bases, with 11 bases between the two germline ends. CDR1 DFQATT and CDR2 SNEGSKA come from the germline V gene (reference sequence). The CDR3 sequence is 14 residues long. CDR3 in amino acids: CSASRPSNTGELFF. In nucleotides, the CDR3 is TGCAGTGCCAGCAGGCCGTCGAACACCGGGGAGCTGTTTTTT.

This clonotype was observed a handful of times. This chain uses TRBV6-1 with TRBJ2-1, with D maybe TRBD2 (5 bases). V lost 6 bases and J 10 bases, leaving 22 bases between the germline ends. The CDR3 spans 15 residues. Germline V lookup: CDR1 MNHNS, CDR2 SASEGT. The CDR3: CASSRITTSGHEQFF. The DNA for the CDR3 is TGTGCCAGCAGCCGAATCACTACTAGTGGTCACGAGCAGTTCTTC.

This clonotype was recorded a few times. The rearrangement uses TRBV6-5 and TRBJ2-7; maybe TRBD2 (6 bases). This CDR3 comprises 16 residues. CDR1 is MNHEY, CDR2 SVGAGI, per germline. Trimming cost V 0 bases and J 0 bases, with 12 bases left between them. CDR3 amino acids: CASSYSRWRGSYEQYF. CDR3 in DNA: TGTGCCAGCAGTTACTCTCGGTGGCGGGGCTCCTACGAGCAGTACTTC.

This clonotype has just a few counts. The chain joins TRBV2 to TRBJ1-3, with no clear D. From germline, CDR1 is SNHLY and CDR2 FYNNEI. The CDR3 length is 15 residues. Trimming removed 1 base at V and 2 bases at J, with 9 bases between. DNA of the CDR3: TGTGCCAGCAGTGAAGGGGCAGGACCTGGAAACACCATATATTTT. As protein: CASSEGAGPGNTIYF.

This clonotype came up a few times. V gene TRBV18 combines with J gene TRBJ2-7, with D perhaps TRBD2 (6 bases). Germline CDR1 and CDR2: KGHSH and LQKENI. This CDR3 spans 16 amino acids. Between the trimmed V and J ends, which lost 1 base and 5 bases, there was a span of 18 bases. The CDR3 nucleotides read TGTGCCAGCTCACCACAAGGCCCCGGGAGTCGGAACGAGCAGTACTTC. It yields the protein CASSPQGPGSRNEQYF.

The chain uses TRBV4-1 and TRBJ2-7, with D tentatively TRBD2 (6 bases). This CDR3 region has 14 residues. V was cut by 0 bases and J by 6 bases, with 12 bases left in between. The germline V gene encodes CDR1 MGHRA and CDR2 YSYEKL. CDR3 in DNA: TGCGCCAGCAGCCAAGATATCGGGGGAAGCGAGCAGTACTTC. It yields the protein CASSQDIGGSEQYF.

The DNA of the CDR3 is TGCGCCAGCAGCTTGGGGTCAGGTCAGGGGTACACCTTC. Protein: CASSLGSGQGYTF. The rearrangement links TRBV5-1 to TRBJ1-2; tentative D call: TRBD1 (6 bases). Germline V CDR1 and CDR2: SGHRS, YFSETQ. This CDR3 is 13 amino acids long. Trimming took 0 bases from V and 11 from J, leaving 14 bases between them.

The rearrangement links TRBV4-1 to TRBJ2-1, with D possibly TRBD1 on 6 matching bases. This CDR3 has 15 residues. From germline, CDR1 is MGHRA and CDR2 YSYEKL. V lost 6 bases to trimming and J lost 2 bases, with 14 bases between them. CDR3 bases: TGCGCCAGCAGATCCCCGGGACAAACCTACAATGAGCAGTTCTTC. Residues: CASRSPGQTYNEQFF.

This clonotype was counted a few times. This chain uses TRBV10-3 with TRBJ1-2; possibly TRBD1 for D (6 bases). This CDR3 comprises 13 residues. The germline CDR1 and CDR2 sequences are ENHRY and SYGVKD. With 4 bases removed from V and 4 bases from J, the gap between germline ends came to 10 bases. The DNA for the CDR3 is TGTGCCATCAGTGCAGGCAGGGGCTATGGCTACACCTTC. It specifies CAISAGRGYGYTF.

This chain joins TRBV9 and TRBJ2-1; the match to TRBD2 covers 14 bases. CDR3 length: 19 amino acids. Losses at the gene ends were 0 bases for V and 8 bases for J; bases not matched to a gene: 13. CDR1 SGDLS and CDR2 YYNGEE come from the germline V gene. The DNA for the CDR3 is TGTGCCAGCAGCGTAGGTAATGAGGGACTAGCGGGAGATATGGATGAGCAGTTCTTC. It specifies CASSVGNEGLAGDMDEQFF.

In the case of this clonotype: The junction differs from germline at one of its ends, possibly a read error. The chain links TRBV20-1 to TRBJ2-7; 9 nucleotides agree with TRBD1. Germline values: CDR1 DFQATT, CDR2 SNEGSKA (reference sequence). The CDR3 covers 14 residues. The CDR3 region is CSAGDHRQGDEQYF. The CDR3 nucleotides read TGCAGTGCTGGAGATCACCGACAGGGGGACGAGCAGTACTTC.

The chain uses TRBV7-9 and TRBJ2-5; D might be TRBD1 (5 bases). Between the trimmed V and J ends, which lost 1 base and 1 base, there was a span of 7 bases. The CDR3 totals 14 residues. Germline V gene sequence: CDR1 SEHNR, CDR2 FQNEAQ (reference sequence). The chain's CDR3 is CASSLETAQETQYF. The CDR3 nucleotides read TGTGCCAGCAGCTTAGAGACAGCCCAAGAGACCCAGTACTTC.

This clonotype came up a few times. The CDR3 nucleotides are TGTGCCAGCAGTTCGCCGGGACTAGCGGGACCGAACAAGCAGACCCAGTACTTC. Protein: CASSSPGLAGPNKQTQYF. V is TRBV3-1 and J is TRBJ2-5; TRBD2 aligns across 13 bases. Germline V gene lookup returns CDR1 LGHDT and CDR2 YNNKEL (reference sequence). This CDR3 has 18 amino acids. J was trimmed by 6 bases and V by 6 bases; bases with no gene match: 16.

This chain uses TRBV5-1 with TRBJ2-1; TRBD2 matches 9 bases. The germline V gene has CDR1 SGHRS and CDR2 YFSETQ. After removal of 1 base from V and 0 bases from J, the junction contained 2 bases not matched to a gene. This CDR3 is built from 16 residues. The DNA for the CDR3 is TGCGCCAGCAGCTTGTTTAGCGGGAGCTCCTACAATGAGCAGTTCTTC. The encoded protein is CASSLFSGSSYNEQFF.

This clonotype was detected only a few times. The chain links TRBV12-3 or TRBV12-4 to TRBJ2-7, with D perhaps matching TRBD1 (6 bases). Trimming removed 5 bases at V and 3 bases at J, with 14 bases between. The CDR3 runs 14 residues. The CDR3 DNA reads TGTGCCAGCAGTGCCTCCGGGACACACTACGAGCAGTACTTC. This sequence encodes CASSASGTHYEQYF.